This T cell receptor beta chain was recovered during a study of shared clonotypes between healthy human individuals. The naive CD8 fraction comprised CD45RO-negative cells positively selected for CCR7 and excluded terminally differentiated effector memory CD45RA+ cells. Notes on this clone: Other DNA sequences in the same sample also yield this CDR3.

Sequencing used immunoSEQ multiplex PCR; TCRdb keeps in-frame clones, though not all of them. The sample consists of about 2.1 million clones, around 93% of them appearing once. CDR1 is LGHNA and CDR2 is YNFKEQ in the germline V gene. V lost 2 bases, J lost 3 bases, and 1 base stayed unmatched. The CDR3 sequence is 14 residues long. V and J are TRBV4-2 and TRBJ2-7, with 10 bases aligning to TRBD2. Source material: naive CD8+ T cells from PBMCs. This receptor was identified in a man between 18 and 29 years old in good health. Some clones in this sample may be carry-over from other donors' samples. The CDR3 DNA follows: TGTGCCAGCAGCCAAACTAGCGGGGTCTACGAGCAGTACTTC. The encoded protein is CASSQTSGVYEQYF.